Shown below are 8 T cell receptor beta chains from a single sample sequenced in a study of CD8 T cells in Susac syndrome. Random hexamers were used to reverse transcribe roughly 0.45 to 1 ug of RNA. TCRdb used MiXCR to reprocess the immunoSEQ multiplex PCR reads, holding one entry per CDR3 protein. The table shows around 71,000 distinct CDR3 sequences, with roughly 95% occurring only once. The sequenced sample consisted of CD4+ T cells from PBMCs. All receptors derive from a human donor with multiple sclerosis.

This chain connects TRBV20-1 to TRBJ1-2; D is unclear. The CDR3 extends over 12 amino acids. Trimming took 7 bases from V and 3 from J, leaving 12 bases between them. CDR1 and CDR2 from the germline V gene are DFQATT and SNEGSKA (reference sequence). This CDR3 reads CSVRHGDYGYTF. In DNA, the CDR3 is TGCAGTGTCAGGCACGGGGACTATGGCTACACCTTC.

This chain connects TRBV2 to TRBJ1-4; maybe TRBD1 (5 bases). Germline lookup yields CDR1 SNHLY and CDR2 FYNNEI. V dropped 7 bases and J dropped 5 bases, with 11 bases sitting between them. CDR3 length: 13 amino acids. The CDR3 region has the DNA TGTGCCAGCATGAGGGACGCGAATGAAAAACTGTTTTTT. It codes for CASMRDANEKLFF. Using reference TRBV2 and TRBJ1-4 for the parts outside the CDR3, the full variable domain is EPEVTQTPSHQVTQMGQEVILRCVPISNHLYFYWYRQILGQKVEFLVSFYNNEISEKSEIFDDQFSVERPDGSNFTLKIRSTKLEDSAMYFCASMRDANEKLFFGSGTQLSVL.

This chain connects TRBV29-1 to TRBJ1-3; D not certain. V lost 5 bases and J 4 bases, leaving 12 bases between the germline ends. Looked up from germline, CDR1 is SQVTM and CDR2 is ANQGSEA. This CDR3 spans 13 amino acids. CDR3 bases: TGCAGCGTTATACGGACGGGGGGAAACACCATATATTTT. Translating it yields CSVIRTGGNTIYF.

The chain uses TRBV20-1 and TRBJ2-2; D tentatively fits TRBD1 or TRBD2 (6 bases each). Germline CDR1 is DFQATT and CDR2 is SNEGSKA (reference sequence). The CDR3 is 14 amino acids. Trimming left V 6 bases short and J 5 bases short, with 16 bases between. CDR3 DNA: TGCAGTGCAAGCCGGGGGCAGAGAACCGGGGAGCTGTTTTTT. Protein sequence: CSASRGQRTGELFF.

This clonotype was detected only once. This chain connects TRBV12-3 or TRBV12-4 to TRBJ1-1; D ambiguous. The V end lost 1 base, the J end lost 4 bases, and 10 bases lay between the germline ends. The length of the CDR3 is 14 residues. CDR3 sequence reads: CASSLVGIVTEAFF. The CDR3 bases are TGTGCCAGCAGTTTAGTCGGGATAGTCACTGAAGCTTTCTTT.

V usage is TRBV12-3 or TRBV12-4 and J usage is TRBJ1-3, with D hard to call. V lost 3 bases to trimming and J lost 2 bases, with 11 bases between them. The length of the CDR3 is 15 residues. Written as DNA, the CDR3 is TGTGCCAGCAGTTTTCGGCAAGGACCTGGAAACACCATATATTTT. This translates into CASSFRQGPGNTIYF.

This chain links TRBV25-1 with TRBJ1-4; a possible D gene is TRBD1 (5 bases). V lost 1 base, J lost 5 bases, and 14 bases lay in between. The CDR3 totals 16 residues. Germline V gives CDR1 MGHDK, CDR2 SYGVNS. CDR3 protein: CASSESGRRLNEKLFF. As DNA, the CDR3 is TGTGCCAGCAGTGAATCGGGGCGAAGGTTGAATGAAAAACTGTTTTTT.

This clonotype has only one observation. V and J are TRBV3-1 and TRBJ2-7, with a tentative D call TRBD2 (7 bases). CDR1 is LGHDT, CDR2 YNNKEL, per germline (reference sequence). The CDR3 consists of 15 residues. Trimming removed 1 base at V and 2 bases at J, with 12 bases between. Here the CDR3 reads CASSQGAGAPYEQYF. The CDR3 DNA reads TGTGCCAGCAGCCAAGGGGCGGGGGCACCCTACGAGCAGTACTTC.